One sample yielded the 11 T cell receptor beta chains listed below, sequenced in a study of CD8+ T cells in alopecia areata (dated by TCRdb to between 2017 and 2018). In light of the paper, this sample's treatment or condition label describes: oral pan-JAK inhibitor, 5-10 mg twice daily. The library was produced with the immunoSEQ multiplex PCR assay. RNA was extracted from all samples and reverse transcribed into cDNA as template for TCR sequencing. TCRdb limited this immuneACCESS table to in-frame rearrangements with V and J called. A share of clones is missing; checked studies link under half to unresolved V genes, and the rest is unexplained. The sample includes more than 200,000 clones, with approximately 47% observed a single time. Together, the top ten hold about 2.6% of the sample. The sequences come from CD4+ T cells sorted from blood, collected at approximately week 39, from a patient treated with tofacitinib. The receptors originated from a human donor with alopecia areata.

This clone came up a few times. This sequence joins TRBV7-9 and TRBJ2-3, with unresolved D. V was clipped by 5 bases and J by 2 bases, with 11 bases between them. This CDR3 region has 14 residues. Germline CDR1 reads SEHNR; CDR2 reads FQNEAQ (reference sequence). CDR3 sequence reads: CASSPLANTDTQYF. In nucleotides, the CDR3 is TGTGCCAGCAGCCCTTTGGCAAACACAGATACGCAGTATTTT.

The V and J genes are TRBV2 and TRBJ2-4, with D unclear. This CDR3 comprises 16 residues. The V and J ends lost 8 bases and 0 bases respectively, with 17 bases between them. Germline CDR1 and CDR2: SNHLY and FYNNEI. Here the CDR3 reads CASSELRTVAKNIQYF. The DNA for the CDR3 is TGTGCCAGCTCCGAGCTCCGTACGGTAGCCAAAAACATTCAGTACTTC.

V is TRBV18 and J is TRBJ2-5, with D perhaps TRBD2 (6 bases). This CDR3 region has 15 residues. Germline CDR1 is KGHSH and CDR2 is LQKENI. Trimming removed 3 bases from V and 1 base from J, with 12 bases in between. DNA of the CDR3: TGTGCCAGCTCACCGATGGCGGGAACCCAAGAGACCCAGTACTTC. Amino acids: CASSPMAGTQETQYF.

This chain links TRBV4-2 with TRBJ1-1, with D perhaps TRBD1 (6 bases). Germline-derived CDR1 and CDR2 are LGHNA and YNFKEQ. Trimming pared 0 bases from V and 9 bases from J, leaving 14 bases between. CDR3 size: 14 residues. The DNA of the CDR3 is TGTGCCAGCAGCCAAGATCGACAGGTTCGTAAAGCTTTCTTT. This translates into CASSQDRQVRKAFF.

CDR3 sequence: CASSQVQGAFDGYTF. CDR3 nucleotide sequence: TGCGCCAGCAGCCAAGTCCAGGGGGCGTTCGATGGCTACACCTTC. The gene calls are TRBV4-1 and TRBJ1-2; 8 bases are a match to TRBD1. CDR3 size: 15 residues. V was pared by 1 base and J by 6 bases, with 7 bases of the junction left unmatched. Germline assignment: CDR1 MGHRA and CDR2 YSYEKL.

The chain uses TRBV20-1 and TRBJ1-2, with D unclear. CDR3 length: 11 amino acids. Germline V CDR1 and CDR2: DFQATT, SNEGSKA (reference sequence). Trimming cost V 3 bases and J 5 bases, with 7 bases left between them. CDR3 sequence: CSARFEYGYTF. CDR3 sequence (DNA): TGCAGTGCTAGGTTCGAATATGGCTACACCTTC.

This clone has a handful of counts. The chain recombines TRBV7-8 with TRBJ1-1; D may be TRBD1 (5 bases). The V gene lost 1 base and the J gene lost 1 base, with 10 bases spanning the gap. This CDR3 comprises 15 residues. The germline V gene has CDR1 SGHVS and CDR2 FQNEAQ. CDR3 region: CASSLGGRGNTEAFF. In DNA form, the CDR3 reads TGTGCCAGCAGCTTAGGTGGAAGGGGGAACACTGAAGCTTTCTTT.

This clone was observed a handful of times. J is TRBJ2-7 and V is TRBV7-8; TRBD2 matches 9 bases. The junction had 6 bases not matched to a gene; V was cut back by 5 bases and J by 4 bases. The CDR3 length is 14 residues. Germline V CDR1 and CDR2: SGHVS, FQNEAQ. CDR3 in amino acids: CASSRGLATYEQYF. CDR3 bases: TGTGCCAGCAGCAGAGGACTAGCGACTTACGAGCAGTACTTC.

This clone was detected a few times. V usage is TRBV29-1 and J usage is TRBJ2-5; 10 bases agree with TRBD2. CDR3 length: 14 residues. Germline values: CDR1 SQVTM, CDR2 ANQGSEA. Trimming cost V 6 bases and J 2 bases; bases outside gene matches: 6. CDR3: CSVRRTSGQETQYF. The CDR3 DNA reads as TGCAGCGTCCGAAGGACTAGCGGTCAAGAGACCCAGTACTTC.

This clone appeared a few times. The rearrangement links TRBV10-3 to TRBJ1-4; perhaps TRBD1 as D (5 bases). V lost 0 bases to trimming and J lost 2 bases, with 19 bases between them. This CDR3 is built from 19 residues. The germline CDR1 and CDR2 sequences are ENHRY and SYGVKD. The CDR3 coding sequence is TGTGCCATCAGTGAGTCGGGGGGACGTACCCCCTCGACTAATGAAAAACTGTTTTTT. Its translation is CAISESGGRTPSTNEKLFF.

V is TRBV7-9 and J is TRBJ1-2; D is unclear. This CDR3 is built from 13 residues. The V end was cut by 0 bases, the J end by 9 bases, with 11 bases between. Germline V CDR1 and CDR2: SEHNR, FQNEAQ (reference sequence). CDR3 sequence reads: CASSLAESPSYTF. For the CDR3, the DNA is TGTGCCAGCAGCTTAGCGGAATCCCCGAGCTACACCTTC.